This T cell receptor (beta chain) was sequenced for a study of STAT5B mutations in CD4+ large granular lymphocyte leukemia. Sequencing was performed with immunoSEQ multiplex PCR; in TCRdb, only in-frame clones are kept and a portion is missing. Of roughly 36,000 clones in the sample, around 88% were seen once. CDR1 and CDR2 (germline): SNHLY, FYNNEI. The CDR3 loop spans 14 amino acids. Between the trimmed V and J ends, which lost 4 bases and 4 bases, there was a span of 11 bases. Sequenced material: CD4+ T cells from blood buffy coats. The chain is built from TRBV2 and TRBJ1-3; D is undetermined. The source of this sequence is a human donor in good health. The CDR3 DNA reads TGTGCCAGCAGTGTTTCACCGGCAGGAAACACCATATATTTT. Its protein is CASSVSPAGNTIYF.